This entry lists 29 T cell receptor beta chains sequenced from one sample in a study of beta chain features in type 1 diabetes. These TCRs are of unknown antigen specificity. Study-wide findings and caveats: There was a moderate but significant shortening of TCRB CDR3s in all four CD4+ subsets of Type 1 diabetes patients.

The sequenced template was cDNA made from the entire isolated RNA. Profiled with immunoSEQ multiplex PCR; TCRdb holds only in-frame clones, not every one. The data contain 500,000 to 650,000 clones, 12% of them singletons. The sample was naive CD4+ T cells from blood. The receptors derive from a man younger than 45 with type 1 diabetes.

The chain carries TRBV9 and TRBJ2-3, with TRBD2 matching 14 bases. Germline loops: CDR1 SGDLS, CDR2 YYNGEE. The V segment lost 3 bases and the J segment 2 bases; nucleotides outside the gene matches: 11. The CDR3 covers 19 residues. The CDR3 coding sequence is TGTGCCAGCAGCGCCCCTCCGGGACTAGCGGGGGTCCTCACAGATACGCAGTATTTT. It translates to CASSAPPGLAGVLTDTQYF.

The rearrangement joins TRBV7-2 to TRBJ1-4; tentative D call: TRBD1 (5 bases). V shed 5 bases and J shed 3 bases, with 13 bases lying between them. CDR3 length: 15 amino acids. CDR1 and CDR2 from the germline V gene are SGHTA and FQGNSA. CDR3 DNA sequence: TGTGCCAGCAGCCCCCCCGGCAGGGCTAATGAAAAACTGTTTTTT. It encodes CASSPPGRANEKLFF.

The chain is built from TRBV2 and TRBJ2-4; tentatively, D is TRBD1 (6 bases). Germline CDR1 SNHLY, CDR2 FYNNEI. V lost 7 bases and J 0 bases, leaving 13 bases between the germline ends. The CDR3 sequence is 15 residues long. CDR3 residues: CASNDRTLAKNIQYF. CDR3 bases: TGTGCCAGCAACGACAGGACCCTAGCCAAAAACATTCAGTACTTC.

As for this clone: Different DNA sequences within this sample yield the same CDR3. The chain couples TRBV29-1 to TRBJ2-7; 7 positions agree with TRBD1. V lost 6 bases and J lost 4; bases outside the gene matches: 3. The CDR3 loop spans 11 amino acids. Germline lookup yields CDR1 SQVTM and CDR2 ANQGSEA. CDR3 nucleotides: TGCAGCGTGGGACAGACTTACGAGCAGTACTTC. This encodes CSVGQTYEQYF.

A note on this clone: In the same sample, other DNA sequences code for this CDR3. The rearrangement uses TRBV29-1 and TRBJ2-5, with D perhaps TRBD1 or TRBD2 (7 bases each). V was pared by 7 bases and J by 5 bases, with 17 bases between. CDR3 length: 13 residues. Germline loops: CDR1 SQVTM, CDR2 ANQGSEA. CDR3 in amino acids: CSGAGTAGETQYF. The CDR3 DNA reads TGCAGCGGTGCTGGGACAGCGGGGGAGACCCAGTACTTC.

V usage is TRBV18 and J usage is TRBJ1-2, with 8 bases that match TRBD1. The J segment lost 6 bases and the V segment lost 3 bases, leaving 6 bases of the junction unmatched. The CDR3 is 14 amino acids. Germline V CDR1 and CDR2: KGHSH, LQKENI. The DNA for the CDR3 is TGTGCCAGCTCACCGACAGGGGCGAGGGATGGCTACACCTTC. Protein: CASSPTGARDGYTF. Full variable domain (remainder filled in from reference TRBV18 and TRBJ1-2): NAGVMQNPRHLVRRRGQEARLRCSPMKGHSHVYWYRQLPEEGLKFMVYLQKENIIDESGMPKERFSAEFPKEGPSILRIQQVVRGDSAAYFCASSPTGARDGYTFGSGTRLTVV.

The genes are TRBV5-1 and TRBJ2-6; D is perhaps TRBD2 (5 bases). The CDR3 extends over 17 amino acids. CDR1 SGHRS and CDR2 YFSETQ come from the germline V gene. The V gene lost 4 bases and the J gene lost 7 bases, with 21 bases spanning the gap. CDR3 in amino acids: CASSPGITFGGANVLTF. The CDR3 coding sequence is TGCGCCAGCAGCCCCGGGATTACCTTTGGAGGCGCCAACGTCCTGACTTTC.

This clone has just a few counts. V and J are TRBV30 and TRBJ1-2; TRBD1 aligns across 8 bases. V dropped 1 base and J dropped 4; count of bases not matched to a gene: 2. The length of the CDR3 is 13 residues. Germline lookup yields CDR1 GTSNPN and CDR2 SVGIG (reference sequence). DNA for the CDR3: TGTGCCTGGAGTGCGGGACAGGTCTATGGCTACACCTTC. Encoded protein: CAWSAGQVYGYTF. Drawing the rest from reference TRBV30 and TRBJ1-2, the complete variable domain is SQTIHQWPATLVQPVGSPLSLECTVEGTSNPNLYWYRQAAGRGLQLLFYSVGIGQISSEVPQNLSASRPQDRQFILSSKKLLLSDSGFYLCAWSAGQVYGYTFGSGTRLTVV.

In this sample, this clone turned up a few times. This chain joins TRBV7-2 and TRBJ2-7; tentatively, D is TRBD1 (6 bases). Trimming removed 3 bases at V and 3 bases at J, with 12 bases between. This CDR3 is built from 14 residues. CDR1 and CDR2 from the germline V gene are SGHTA and FQGNSA. CDR3 region: CASSFPTGDYEQYF. The CDR3 nucleotides are TGTGCCAGCAGCTTTCCGACAGGAGACTACGAGCAGTACTTC.

This clone has only a few counts. This rearrangement joins TRBV7-9 to TRBJ2-2; D possibly matches TRBD1 or TRBD2 (5 bases each). The germline V gene encodes CDR1 SEHNR and CDR2 FQNEAQ (reference sequence). This CDR3 comprises 16 residues. Trimming shortened V by 11 bases and J by 0 bases, and 19 bases separated the two germline ends. CDR3 protein: CASQAPGPTNTGELFF. For the CDR3, the DNA is TGTGCCTCCCAAGCCCCGGGACCTACGAACACCGGGGAGCTGTTTTTT.

There are a few counts of this clone. This chain connects TRBV4-1 to TRBJ2-7; the match to TRBD1 covers 10 bases. Trimming cost V 1 base and J 6 bases; bases outside gene matches: 3. The CDR3 sequence is 14 residues long. Germline V CDR1 and CDR2: MGHRA, YSYEKL. CDR3 in DNA: TGCGCCAGCAGCCAAGTTTGGACAGGGGGCGAGCAGTACTTC. Its protein product is CASSQVWTGGEQYF.

The rearrangement joins TRBV5-6 to TRBJ2-7; 7 bases are a match to TRBD1. CDR3 size: 14 residues. V lost 2 bases, J lost 6 bases, and 8 bases stayed unmatched. The germline CDR1 and CDR2 sequences are SGHDT and YYEEEE. CDR3: CASSFVGQVFEQYF. Written as DNA, the CDR3 is TGTGCCAGCAGCTTCGTAGGACAGGTCTTCGAGCAGTACTTC.

The rearrangement joins TRBV30 to TRBJ1-2, with 8 bases matching TRBD1. Germline CDR1 and CDR2: GTSNPN and SVGIG (reference sequence). V lost 4 bases and J lost 13; bases outside the gene matches: 8. CDR3 length: 11 amino acids. In DNA, the CDR3 is TGTGCCTGGACGACAGGGGACCTCGGCACCTTC. It yields the protein CAWTTGDLGTF. Variable domain in full (rest from reference TRBV30 and TRBJ1-2): SQTIHQWPATLVQPVGSPLSLECTVEGTSNPNLYWYRQAAGRGLQLLFYSVGIGQISSEVPQNLSASRPQDRQFILSSKKLLLSDSGFYLCAWTTGDLGTFGSGTRLTVV.

This clone has just a few counts. The chain recombines TRBV29-1 with TRBJ1-2, with D possibly being TRBD1 (5 bases). Germline V gives CDR1 SQVTM, CDR2 ANQGSEA. V was cut by 7 bases and J by 8 bases, with 26 bases left in between. The CDR3 contains 15 residues. CDR3 loop: CSADPGPGREYGYTF. CDR3 DNA sequence: TGCAGCGCTGACCCCGGGCCAGGGAGGGAGTACGGCTACACCTTC.

This clone was counted a few times. V usage is TRBV28 and J usage is TRBJ1-6; D ambiguous. Germline V gives CDR1 MDHEN, CDR2 SYDVKM. This CDR3 region has 13 residues. V was pared by 6 bases and J by 8 bases, with 11 bases between. CDR3 amino acids: CASSGGNHSPLHF. The CDR3 DNA follows: TGTGCCAGCAGCGGTGGGAATCATTCACCCCTCCACTTT.

This clone was counted between two and nine times. Other DNA sequences in the sample encode the same CDR3. V and J are TRBV9 and TRBJ1-2, with D possibly matching TRBD1 (6 bases). Between the trimmed V and J ends, which lost 0 bases and 2 bases, there was a span of 8 bases. The CDR3 covers 14 residues. Germline-derived CDR1 and CDR2 are SGDLS and YYNGEE. The CDR3 loop reads CASSVAGGNYGYTF. The CDR3 coding sequence is TGTGCCAGCAGCGTAGCTGGGGGCAACTATGGCTACACCTTC.

This chain uses TRBV2 with TRBJ1-4, with D tentatively TRBD1 (6 bases). The germline V and J ends were trimmed by 7 bases and 6 bases, with 12 bases remaining between them. Germline V gives CDR1 SNHLY, CDR2 FYNNEI. The CDR3 has 13 residues. CDR3 nucleotides: TGTGCCAGCATACAGGGTGTATATGAAAAACTGTTTTTT. Translating gives CASIQGVYEKLFF.

This clone has just a few counts. This chain links TRBV5-6 with TRBJ2-6; D not certain. Trimming cost V 4 bases and J 6 bases, with 5 bases left between them. The CDR3 extends over 12 amino acids. In germline, CDR1 is SGHDT, CDR2 YYEEEE. The CDR3 sequence: CASSPQANVLTF. For the CDR3, the DNA is TGTGCCAGCAGCCCCCAGGCCAACGTCCTGACTTTC.

The V and J genes are TRBV27 and TRBJ2-1; D unclear. The CDR3 extends over 17 amino acids. CDR1 is MNHEY, CDR2 SMNVEV, per germline (reference sequence). V lost 2 bases to trimming and J lost 7 bases, with 21 bases between them. The CDR3 DNA follows: TGTGCCAGCAGTTTAGAAGGGCCTTTCCTCCCCGGGAATGAGCAGTTCTTC. Protein product: CASSLEGPFLPGNEQFF.

This chain joins TRBV7-8 and TRBJ2-7; D gene ambiguous. Between the trimmed V and J ends, which lost 6 bases and 0 bases, there was a span of 15 bases. In germline, CDR1 is SGHVS, CDR2 FQNEAQ. CDR3 length equals 15 residues. The CDR3 DNA is TGTGCCAGCAGTCTTTTCAGCGCCGTCTCCTACGAGCAGTACTTC. Translating it yields CASSLFSAVSYEQYF.

This clone was observed a few times. The chain carries TRBV7-9 and TRBJ1-2; TRBD1 matches 10 bases. The germline V gene has CDR1 SEHNR and CDR2 FQNEAQ (reference sequence). This CDR3 comprises 14 residues. V shed 5 bases, J shed 6 bases, and the junction held 6 bases outside the gene matches. CDR3 sequence: CASSPVGTGDGYTF. The CDR3 nucleotides read TGTGCCAGCAGCCCCGTCGGGACAGGGGATGGCTACACCTTC. Full variable domain (rest looked up from reference TRBV7-9 and TRBJ1-2): DTGVSQNPRHKITKRGQNVTFRCDPISEHNRLYWYRQTLGQGPEFLTYFQNEAQLEKSRLLSDRFSAERPKGSFSTLEIQRTEQGDSAMYLCASSPVGTGDGYTFGSGTRLTVV.

CDR3 amino acids: CASSLDGLSNSPLHF. CDR3 sequence (DNA): TGTGCCAGCAGCTTAGATGGACTTTCCAATTCACCCCTCCACTTT. This chain connects TRBV7-2 to TRBJ1-6, with D unclear. The CDR3 has 15 residues. Per germline, CDR1 SGHTA and CDR2 FQGNSA. Trimming cost V 1 base and J 7 bases, with 11 bases left between them.

This clone was seen more than once but under ten times. The V gene is TRBV11-2, the J gene TRBJ2-7; D unclear. This CDR3 region has 14 residues. CDR1 and CDR2 from the germline V gene are SGHAT and FQNNGV. The germline V and J ends were trimmed by 1 base and 5 bases, with 12 bases remaining between them. The CDR3 coding sequence is TGTGCCAGCAGCTTAGCCCTGACGGATCACGAGCAGTACTTC. Its protein is CASSLALTDHEQYF.

V and J are TRBV7-2 and TRBJ1-5; TRBD1 agrees at 7 bases. The length of the CDR3 is 16 residues. Germline CDR1 is SGHTA and CDR2 is FQGNSA. The trim removed 4 bases at V and 2 bases at J, leaving 8 bases unmatched. CDR3 nucleotide sequence: TGTGCCAGCAGCTCCAGGACAGGAAGGGGCAATCAGCCCCAGCATTTT. This gives the protein CASSSRTGRGNQPQHF.

Of note for this clone: This CDR3 is also generated by other DNA sequences in the sample. The chain joins TRBV29-1 to TRBJ1-1; D is ambiguous. V was trimmed by 4 bases and J by 0 bases, leaving 9 bases between them. CDR3 length: 13 amino acids. CDR1 and CDR2 (germline): SQVTM, ANQGSEA. CDR3: CSVGGVMNTEAFF. The CDR3 DNA reads TGCAGCGTTGGGGGTGTCATGAACACTGAAGCTTTCTTT.

The chain employs TRBV4-3 and TRBJ1-3; possible D gene TRBD1, 6 bases. Between the trimmed V and J ends, which lost 3 bases and 0 bases, there was a span of 12 bases. Germline lookup yields CDR1 LGHNA and CDR2 YSLEER. CDR3 length: 16 residues. CDR3 sequence reads: CASSHGTGPSGNTIYF. The CDR3 nucleotides read TGCGCCAGCAGCCACGGAACAGGGCCCTCTGGAAACACCATATATTTT.

The chain couples TRBV5-4 to TRBJ1-2; D is perhaps TRBD1 (5 bases). CDR3 size: 13 residues. The V and J ends lost 0 bases and 3 bases respectively, with 6 bases between them. Germline CDR1 reads SGHNT; CDR2 reads YYREEE (reference sequence). The CDR3 here is CASSLGRDYGYTF. The CDR3 coding sequence is TGTGCCAGCAGCTTGGGCAGGGACTATGGCTACACCTTC.

This clone showed up just a few times. Written as DNA, the CDR3 is TGTGCCTGGAAAGGGGGTTATAATTCACCCCTCCACTTT. Protein sequence: CAWKGGYNSPLHF. The chain carries TRBV30 and TRBJ1-6; D perhaps matches TRBD1 (6 bases). Per the germline V gene, CDR1 is GTSNPN and CDR2 is SVGIG (reference sequence). V was clipped by 4 bases and J by 4 bases, with 8 bases between them. CDR3 length: 13 residues.

The rearrangement links TRBV18 to TRBJ2-3; D remains unclear. V shed 4 bases and J shed 3 bases, with 14 bases lying between them. The CDR3 totals 15 residues. Germline CDR1 reads KGHSH; CDR2 reads LQKENI. In nucleotides, the CDR3 is TGTGCCAGCTCACGCTTACGTCCGGAAACAGATACGCAGTATTTT. Its translation is CASSRLRPETDTQYF.